This entry lists 13 T cell receptor beta chains sequenced from one sample in a study of CD8+ T cells in alopecia areata (dated by TCRdb to the late 2010s). Library preparation employed the immunoSEQ multiplex PCR assay. For TCR sequencing, RNA was extracted from every sample and reverse transcribed into cDNA to serve as template. TCRdb retrieved this table from immuneACCESS and kept in-frame rearrangements only. Not all clones are present; in checked studies, unresolved V genes account for under half, and no reason is known for the remainder. The sample table shows 150,000 or so clones, and about three fifths are seen once. The ten most abundant clones make up approximately 16% of the sample. Sample treatment or condition, as interpreted from the label and publication: oral pan-JAK inhibitor, 5-10 mg twice daily. The input for sequencing was CD4+ T cells sorted from blood, taken between weeks 55 and 65, from a patient treated with tofacitinib. Receptors were obtained from a human donor with alopecia areata.

The chain is built from TRBV30 and TRBJ2-1; D ambiguous. V lost 4 bases, J lost 8 bases, and 12 bases lay in between. CDR1 GTSNPN and CDR2 SVGIG come from the germline V gene (reference sequence). The CDR3 is 12 residues long. The CDR3, as DNA: TGTGCCTGGACTAGGATGAGAGATGAGCAGTTCTTC. Translating it yields CAWTRMRDEQFF. Complete variable domain (other parts from reference TRBV30 and TRBJ2-1): SQTIHQWPATLVQPVGSPLSLECTVEGTSNPNLYWYRQAAGRGLQLLFYSVGIGQISSEVPQNLSASRPQDRQFILSSKKLLLSDSGFYLCAWTRMRDEQFFGPGTRLTVL.

There are a few counts of this clone. The V call is TRBV7-2, the J call TRBJ1-1; 7 nucleotides match TRBD1. V was pared by 5 bases and J by 5 bases, with 8 bases of the junction left unmatched. CDR3 length: 14 amino acids. Germline CDR1 is SGHTA and CDR2 is FQGNSA. The CDR3 loop reads CASSPRQGETEAFF. In nucleotides, the CDR3 is TGTGCCAGCAGCCCAAGACAGGGCGAGACTGAAGCTTTCTTT.

V gene TRBV5-1 combines with J gene TRBJ1-5; 7 bases match TRBD1. CDR1 and CDR2 (germline): SGHRS, YFSETQ. There are 13 residues in the CDR3. Losses at the gene ends were 8 bases for V and 2 bases for J; bases not matched to a gene: 4. CDR3 protein: CASRDRGNQPQHF. The CDR3 DNA sequence: TGCGCCAGTAGGGACAGAGGCAATCAGCCCCAGCATTTT. Combining the CDR3 with reference TRBV5-1 and TRBJ1-5 gives the whole variable domain KAGVTQTPRYLIKTRGQQVTLSCSPISGHRSVSWYQQTPGQGLQFLFEYFSETQRNKGNFPGRFSGRQFSNSRSEMNVSTLELGDSALYLCASRDRGNQPQHFGDGTRLSIL.

This clone appeared once. The chain combines TRBV30 with TRBJ2-7; a possible D gene is TRBD1 (6 bases). V lost 2 bases, J lost 3 bases, and 14 bases lay in between. Germline values: CDR1 GTSNPN, CDR2 SVGIG (reference sequence). CDR3 length: 14 residues. The CDR3 reads CAWSPHRANYEQYF. In nucleotides, the CDR3 is TGTGCCTGGAGTCCCCACAGGGCAAACTACGAGCAGTACTTC.

The V call is TRBV18, the J call TRBJ2-1; tentatively, D is TRBD1 (6 bases). Germline V gene lookup returns CDR1 KGHSH and CDR2 LQKENI. The CDR3 runs to 18 residues. With 5 bases removed from V and 0 bases from J, the gap between germline ends came to 20 bases. The CDR3 loop reads CASSSLTLGATSYNEQFF. In nucleotides, the CDR3 is TGTGCCAGCTCATCACTAACTCTGGGGGCCACCTCCTACAATGAGCAGTTCTTC.

This clone showed up just a few times. The chain carries TRBV29-1 and TRBJ2-2; TRBD1 is a possible D gene (6 bases). Trimming stripped 5 bases from V and 1 base from J, with 8 bases between. Germline CDR1 SQVTM, CDR2 ANQGSEA. The CDR3 has 13 residues. CDR3 amino acids: CSVWDKNTGELFF. CDR3 in DNA: TGCAGCGTTTGGGACAAGAACACCGGGGAGCTGTTTTTT.

This clone turned up a few times. The rearrangement links TRBV10-3 to TRBJ1-1, with D possibly matching TRBD1 (5 bases). The germline V and J ends were trimmed by 8 bases and 5 bases, with 18 bases remaining between them. The CDR3 spans 14 residues. CDR1 is ENHRY and CDR2 is SYGVKD in the germline V gene. In nucleotides, the CDR3 is TGTGCCATCCGACCCGCAGGGAGGGAAACTGAAGCTTTCTTT. Its translation is CAIRPAGRETEAFF.

The chain joins TRBV7-2 to TRBJ2-2; 10 bases line up with TRBD1. The germline V gene has CDR1 SGHTA and CDR2 FQGNSA. J was trimmed by 5 bases and V by 1 base; bases with no gene match: 4. This CDR3 region has 16 residues. The CDR3 is CASSLGDRGFTGELFF. The CDR3 bases are TGTGCCAGCAGCTTAGGGGACAGGGGTTTTACCGGGGAGCTGTTTTTT.

This chain connects TRBV9 to TRBJ1-1, with TRBD1 matching 7 bases. Germline trimming cut 3 bases from V and 0 bases from J; bases unmatched to any gene: 5. CDR3 length: 15 residues. CDR1 is SGDLS, CDR2 YYNGEE, per germline. The CDR3 DNA reads TGTGCCAGCAGCGCGGAGACAGGGATGAACACTGAAGCTTTCTTT. It is translated as CASSAETGMNTEAFF.

In its sample, this clone was seen once. V usage is TRBV29-1 and J usage is TRBJ2-1, with TRBD2 matching 9 bases. The CDR3 is 14 residues long. The ends lost 3 bases at V and 6 bases at J; junction bases unmatched: 6. Germline V gene sequence: CDR1 SQVTM, CDR2 ANQGSEA. CDR3 bases: TGCAGCGTTGACGGCGGGGGGGCCGGCAATGAGCAGTTCTTC. Its protein is CSVDGGGAGNEQFF.

The chain is built from TRBV7-2 and TRBJ2-4; 7 bases map to TRBD1. The CDR3 sequence is 13 residues long. J gave up 8 bases and V 0 bases, and 1 base lay outside the gene matches. CDR1 is SGHTA, CDR2 FQGNSA, per germline. The CDR3 region has the DNA TGTGCCAGCAGCTTAGCAGGGGGCGACATTCAGTACTTC. It yields the protein CASSLAGGDIQYF.

With regard to this clone: The DNA is omitted, as the CDR3 cannot be located on it reliably, and the CDR3 follows TCRdb's listing. This chain links TRBV7-9 with TRBJ1-2. Counting both end residues, the CDR3 totals 12 amino acids. CDR1 is SEHNR, CDR2 FQNEAQ, per germline (reference sequence). The CDR3 loop reads CASSSTWGFGTF.

V is TRBV18 and J is TRBJ2-4; tentative D call: TRBD2 (5 bases). Per germline, CDR1 KGHSH and CDR2 LQKENI. The V and J ends lost 3 bases and 0 bases respectively, with 15 bases between them. The CDR3 is 17 residues long. CDR3 in amino acids: CASSPPGSLIAKNIQYF. CDR3 DNA: TGTGCCAGCTCACCTCCGGGAAGCTTAATAGCCAAAAACATTCAGTACTTC.